Below are 14 T cell receptor beta chains sequenced from a single sample in a study of radiation and T cells in renal cell carcinoma. Using immunoSEQ multiplex PCR, the repertoire was profiled, and TCRdb retains in-frame clones only, with some absent. The profile shows around 180,000 clones, 88% of them singletons. As to time point: blood 4 weeks post-SBRT, at nephrectomy. Treatment: 15 Gy SBRT to primary tumor, nephrectomy 4 weeks later. The source material was blood, sampled from a patient whose treatment included radiotherapy and nephrectomy. The receptor source for this set is a woman in her forties or fifties with renal cell carcinoma.

J is TRBJ2-1 and V is TRBV6-1, with 7 bases identical to TRBD2. Trimming took 3 bases from V and 4 from J; bases not matched to a gene: 6. The CDR3 sequence is 15 residues long. Germline V gene sequence: CDR1 MNHNS, CDR2 SASEGT. CDR3 amino acids: CASSEEWEGYNEQFF. The CDR3 bases are TGTGCCAGCAGTGAGGAATGGGAGGGGTACAATGAGCAGTTCTTC.

The V gene is TRBV5-4, the J gene TRBJ1-2; perhaps TRBD1 as D (5 bases). Germline CDR1 is SGHNT and CDR2 is YYREEE (reference sequence). CDR3 size: 15 residues. Trimming stripped 4 bases from V and 2 bases from J, with 15 bases between. The CDR3 sequence: CASSLGGTGNYGYTF. CDR3 DNA: TGTGCCAGCAGCCTTGGGGGAACTGGCAACTATGGCTACACCTTC.

This clone appeared once. The chain uses TRBV6-1 and TRBJ2-3, with 11 positions matching TRBD2. V was clipped by 6 bases and J by 2 bases; unmatched bases: 4. Germline V CDR1 and CDR2: MNHNS, SASEGT. There are 15 residues in the CDR3. The CDR3 DNA sequence: TGTGCCAGCAGGAGACTAGCGGGAATCACAGATACGCAGTATTTT. Protein sequence: CASRRLAGITDTQYF.

The V gene is TRBV7-2, the J gene TRBJ2-1; D gene ambiguous. Per the germline V gene, CDR1 is SGHTA and CDR2 is FQGNSA. The V and J ends lost 8 bases and 6 bases respectively, with 17 bases between them. The CDR3 runs 14 residues. Here the CDR3 reads CASRRPPSGNEQFF. CDR3 nucleotide sequence: TGTGCCAGCCGTCGACCCCCCTCCGGCAATGAGCAGTTCTTC.

This clone came up a few times. This chain uses TRBV5-1 with TRBJ1-6; weak D call: TRBD1 (5 bases). Germline V CDR1 and CDR2: SGHRS, YFSETQ. The CDR3 covers 17 residues. V was trimmed by 0 bases and J by 2 bases, leaving 12 bases between them. The CDR3 here is CASSLALPGAYNSPLHF. The CDR3 DNA reads TGCGCCAGCAGCTTGGCTCTTCCGGGGGCCTATAATTCACCCCTCCACTTT.

The J gene is TRBJ1-2, the V gene TRBV7-9; the D gene is possibly TRBD1 (6 bases). Trimming took off 6 bases at V and 2 bases at J, with 13 bases between the two ends. The length of the CDR3 is 14 residues. The germline gives CDR1 SEHNR, CDR2 FQNEAQ (reference sequence). CDR3 residues: CASRIRDTNYGYTF. CDR3 DNA: TGTGCCAGCAGAATTCGGGACACCAACTATGGCTACACCTTC.

This clone was observed a few times. The chain links TRBV6-1 to TRBJ1-6; 7 bases are shared with TRBD1. The CDR3 loop spans 15 amino acids. In germline, CDR1 is MNHNS, CDR2 SASEGT. V was pared by 6 bases and J by 9 bases, with 11 bases of the junction left unmatched. In DNA form, the CDR3 reads TGTGCCAGCAGCCCTGGACAGGCTTCGACTTCACCCCTCCACTTT. It codes for CASSPGQASTSPLHF.

The rearrangement uses TRBV19 and TRBJ2-7, with a possible D match to TRBD1 (5 bases). The CDR3 totals 16 residues. Germline CDR1 LNHDA, CDR2 SQIVND (reference sequence). The ends were cut back, 3 bases at V and 1 base at J, with 16 bases in the middle. The CDR3 DNA reads TGTGCCAGTAGTATCGGGCCCCGCAGGGATTCCTACGAGCAGTACTTC. Amino acid sequence: CASSIGPRRDSYEQYF.

The V and J genes are TRBV2 and TRBJ2-7; D not certain. Germline V gene lookup returns CDR1 SNHLY and CDR2 FYNNEI. Trimming removed 6 bases from V and 1 base from J, with 13 bases in between. This CDR3 has 14 amino acids. The CDR3 region is CASSPERTSYEQYF. The CDR3, as DNA: TGTGCCAGCAGCCCAGAACGCACATCCTACGAGCAGTACTTC.

The rearrangement joins TRBV19 to TRBJ1-1; 7 bases align to TRBD1. The germline V gene encodes CDR1 LNHDA and CDR2 SQIVND (reference sequence). Losses at the gene ends were 7 bases for V and 8 bases for J; bases not matched to a gene: 16. The CDR3 length is 15 residues. The CDR3, as DNA: TGTGCCAGTAAAAAGGCTAGGGCAGGGGGGACCGAAGCTTTCTTT. Encoded protein: CASKKARAGGTEAFF.

This chain links TRBV6-1 with TRBJ1-2, with 9 bases identical to TRBD1. Germline V gives CDR1 MNHNS, CDR2 SASEGT. V shed 4 bases and J 4 bases; nucleotides not matched to a gene: 4. This CDR3 region has 14 residues. The CDR3 sequence is CASSVSGQGYGYTF. Written as DNA, the CDR3 is TGTGCCAGCAGTGTTTCGGGACAGGGCTATGGCTACACCTTC.

The chain couples TRBV30 to TRBJ1-1, with a tentative D call TRBD1 (5 bases). Trimming stripped 0 bases from V and 1 base from J, with 12 bases between. Germline CDR1 is GTSNPN and CDR2 is SVGIG (reference sequence). There are 15 residues in the CDR3. CDR3 protein: CAWSVLRGPNTEAFF. The CDR3 coding sequence is TGTGCCTGGAGTGTGCTAAGGGGTCCGAACACTGAAGCTTTCTTT.

The V call is TRBV2, the J call TRBJ2-5; 11 positions match TRBD1. Germline CDR1 is SNHLY and CDR2 is FYNNEI. CDR3 length: 15 residues. The junction had 6 bases not matched to a gene; V was cut back by 8 bases and J by 1 base. The CDR3 nucleotides read TGTGCCAGCCCCAGGGACAGGGGGTCCCAAGAGACCCAGTACTTC. Translation gives CASPRDRGSQETQYF.

CDR3 in amino acids: CASMGPQEDTQYF. CDR3 bases: TGTGCCAGCATGGGCCCTCAGGAGGATACGCAGTATTTT. This chain joins TRBV5-4 and TRBJ2-3; D not certain. The CDR3 is made up of 13 amino acids. From germline, CDR1 is SGHNT and CDR2 YYREEE (reference sequence). The V end lost 6 bases, the J end lost 6 bases, and 14 bases lay between the germline ends.